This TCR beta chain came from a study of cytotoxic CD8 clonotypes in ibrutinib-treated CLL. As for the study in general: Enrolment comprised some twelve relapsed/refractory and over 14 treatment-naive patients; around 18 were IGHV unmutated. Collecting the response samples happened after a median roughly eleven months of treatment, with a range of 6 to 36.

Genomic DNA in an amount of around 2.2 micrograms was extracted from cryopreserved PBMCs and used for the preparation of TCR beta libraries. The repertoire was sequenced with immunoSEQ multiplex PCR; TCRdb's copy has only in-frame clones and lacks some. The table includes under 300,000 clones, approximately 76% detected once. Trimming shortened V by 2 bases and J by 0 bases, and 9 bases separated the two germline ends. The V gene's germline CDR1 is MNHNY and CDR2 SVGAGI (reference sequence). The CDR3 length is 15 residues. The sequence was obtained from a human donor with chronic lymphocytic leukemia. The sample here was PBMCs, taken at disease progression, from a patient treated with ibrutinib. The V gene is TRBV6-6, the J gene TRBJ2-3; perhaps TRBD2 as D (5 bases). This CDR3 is CASSYVDSSTDTQYF. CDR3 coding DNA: TGTGCCAGCAGTTACGTGGACTCCAGCACAGATACGCAGTATTTT.